This T cell receptor (beta chain) came from a study of T cell responses to AZD1222 COVID-19 vaccine. Study-level points and caveats: Mostly white British, mostly female donors; authors suggested clonal diversity may be underestimated.

Clones were read by immunoSEQ multiplex PCR, and TCRdb kept only the in-frame ones, dropping some. The data contain some 83,000 clones, 80% to 90% of them singletons. This CDR3 is 17 amino acids long. Per the germline V gene, CDR1 is MDHEN and CDR2 is SYDVKM. V lost 4 bases to trimming and J lost 1 base; unmatched junction nucleotides: 8. This clone was detected once. Its antigen remains unknown. This sequence joins TRBV28 and TRBJ2-7, with TRBD2 identical over 12 bases. This clonotype originated in an adult in good health. Sample: peripheral blood, taken on day 0 of AZD1222 vaccination. The CDR3 DNA is TGTGCCAGCAGTTCTAGCGGGGGGGCCGGTGGATCCTACGAGCAGTACTTC. Protein: CASSSSGGAGGSYEQYF.